A single sample gave rise to the 26 T cell receptor beta chains below, sequenced in a study of T cell responses to AZD1222 COVID-19 vaccine. TCRdb keeps only in-frame clones here, not all; method: immunoSEQ multiplex PCR. The table records around 200,000 clones, roughly 92% of them present only once. Sequenced material: peripheral blood, taken 28 days after the second AZD1222 dose. These receptors came from an adult who received the AZD1222 COVID-19 vaccine.

This chain uses TRBV10-3 with TRBJ2-2; tentative D call: TRBD1 (7 bases). Germline CDR1 ENHRY, CDR2 SYGVKD. The CDR3 spans 15 residues. The V and J ends lost 6 bases and 6 bases respectively, with 17 bases between them. DNA for the CDR3: TGTGCCATCAGCGGAGGAGGGGGCCGACCCGGGGAGCTGTTTTTT. Protein: CAISGGGGRPGELFF.

The chain carries TRBV5-1 and TRBJ1-2; 7 bases are shared with TRBD1. Germline V gene data show CDR1 as SGHRS and CDR2 as YFSETQ. The CDR3 consists of 18 residues. J was trimmed by 5 bases and V by 5 bases; bases with no gene match: 21. DNA of the CDR3: TGCGCCAGCAGTATGACTCTCGGACAGGTTTTGGACCCATATGGCTACACCTTC. Translation: CASSMTLGQVLDPYGYTF.

The V call is TRBV7-8, the J call TRBJ2-1; D might be TRBD2 (5 bases). The CDR3 spans 16 residues. Germline-derived CDR1 and CDR2 are SGHVS and FQNEAQ. V was trimmed by 1 base and J by 7 bases, leaving 17 bases between them. The CDR3 is CASSLVRFSEQNEQFF. The CDR3 DNA sequence: TGTGCCAGCAGCTTAGTTCGATTTAGCGAACAAAATGAGCAGTTCTTC.

The table lists this clone with a count of one. The chain carries TRBV25-1 and TRBJ1-2; no firm D call. Trimming stripped 7 bases from V and 1 base from J, with 4 bases between. Per the germline V gene, CDR1 is MGHDK and CDR2 is SYGVNS. CDR3 length: 11 amino acids. CDR3: CASMLNYGYTF. Written as DNA, the CDR3 is TGTGCCAGCATGCTTAACTATGGCTACACCTTC.

The rearrangement joins TRBV7-3 to TRBJ1-5, with unresolved D. Germline V CDR1 and CDR2: SGHTA, FQGTGA. This CDR3 region has 12 residues. V was trimmed by 8 bases and J by 2 bases, leaving 7 bases between them. The CDR3 DNA is TGTGCCAGCGGATTGGGCAATCAGCCCCAGCATTTT. It encodes CASGLGNQPQHF.

The rearrangement uses TRBV7-8 and TRBJ1-5, with D possibly TRBD1 on 6 matching bases. The CDR3 totals 14 residues. Trimming cost V 5 bases and J 4 bases, with 12 bases left between them. The V gene's germline CDR1 is SGHVS and CDR2 FQNEAQ. CDR3 nucleotides: TGTGCCAGCAGCGGGGGCACTCCAAATCAGCCCCAGCATTTT. Its translation: CASSGGTPNQPQHF.

J is TRBJ1-2 and V is TRBV20-1; no clear D gene. With 1 base removed from V and 8 bases from J, the gap between germline ends came to 8 bases. This CDR3 comprises 11 residues. Germline V gene lookup returns CDR1 DFQATT and CDR2 SNEGSKA (reference sequence). In DNA form, the CDR3 reads TGCAGTGCTAGAGCCGTCCAGGGCTACACCTTC. This sequence encodes CSARAVQGYTF.

The V gene is TRBV4-3, the J gene TRBJ1-5; 8 bases agree with TRBD1. This CDR3 region has 15 residues. Germline CDR1 reads LGHNA; CDR2 reads YSLEER. The V segment lost 4 bases and the J segment 6 bases; nucleotides outside the gene matches: 8. DNA of the CDR3: TGCGCCAGCAGCCCCGGACAGGGAGGGTCTCAGCCCCAGCATTTT. Encoded protein: CASSPGQGGSQPQHF.

The chain has TRBV9 and TRBJ2-1; D unclear. The CDR3 extends over 15 amino acids. The germline V and J ends were trimmed by 0 bases and 0 bases, with 7 bases remaining between them. The V gene's germline CDR1 is SGDLS and CDR2 YYNGEE. The CDR3 coding sequence is TGTGCCAGCAGCGTAGGCCCCAGCTCCTACAATGAGCAGTTCTTC. Translating gives CASSVGPSSYNEQFF.

The V and J genes are TRBV11-2 and TRBJ2-7, with TRBD1 matching 12 bases. The CDR3 is 15 residues long. V lost 4 bases to trimming and J lost 5 bases; unmatched junction nucleotides: 6. Germline CDR1 and CDR2: SGHAT and FQNNGV. CDR3 coding DNA: TGTGCCAGCAGCTCCCAGGGGACAGGGGGCCACGAGCAGTACTTC. Its protein is CASSSQGTGGHEQYF. Using reference TRBV11-2 and TRBJ2-7 for the parts outside the CDR3, the full variable domain is EAGVAQSPRYKIIEKRQSVAFWCNPISGHATLYWYQQILGQGPKLLIQFQNNGVVDDSQLPKDRFSAERLKGVDSTLKIQPAKLEDSAVYLCASSSQGTGGHEQYFGPGTRLTVT.

V and J are TRBV14 and TRBJ1-1; weak D call: TRBD1 (6 bases). CDR1 SGHDN and CDR2 FVKESK come from the germline V gene. The CDR3 sequence is 18 residues long. Trimming cost V 4 bases and J 9 bases, with 30 bases left between them. The CDR3 nucleotides are TGTGCCAGCAGCCCGTCAAAAAGGTACCGGCAGGGGCTCCTTCAAGCTTTCTTT. Amino acids: CASSPSKRYRQGLLQAFF.

V and J are TRBV2 and TRBJ1-5; TRBD1 matches 8 bases. V gave up 7 bases and J gave up 1 base; unmatched junction bases: 6. Germline assignment: CDR1 SNHLY and CDR2 FYNNEI. CDR3 size: 15 residues. CDR3 DNA: TGTGCCAGCACCGCGACAGGGGACAGCAATCAGCCCCAGCATTTT. Amino acids: CASTATGDSNQPQHF.

This clone was detected only once. One end of the junction is discordant with germline, which a read error may explain. The genes are TRBV18 and TRBJ1-2, with D possibly TRBD1 on 5 matching bases. The CDR3 contains 13 residues. Germline CDR1 reads KGHSH; CDR2 reads LQKENI. CDR3 residues: CASSPGAKYGYTF. As DNA, the CDR3 is TGTGCCAGCTCACCAGGGGCTAAGTATGGCTACACCTTC.

This chain links TRBV7-2 with TRBJ1-2; 8 nucleotides agree with TRBD1. J lost 3 bases, V lost 2 bases, and 2 bases had no gene match. This CDR3 region has 14 residues. CDR1 is SGHTA and CDR2 is FQGNSA in the germline V gene. The CDR3 region is CASSLRGQDYGYTF. The CDR3 DNA sequence: TGTGCCAGCAGCTTAAGGGGACAGGACTATGGCTACACCTTC. Looking up the rest from reference TRBV7-2 and TRBJ1-2 gives the full variable domain: GAGVSQSPSNKVTEKGKDVELRCDPISGHTALYWYRQSLGQGLEFLIYFQGNSAPDKSGLPSDRFSAERTGGSVSTLTIQRTQQEDSAVYLCASSLRGQDYGYTFGSGTRLTVV.

The gene calls are TRBV5-1 and TRBJ2-7; D possibly uses TRBD1 or TRBD2 (5 bases each). Trimming shortened V by 5 bases and J by 5 bases, and 20 bases separated the two germline ends. The germline gives CDR1 SGHRS, CDR2 YFSETQ. CDR3 length equals 15 residues. CDR3 amino acids: CASSHMGRVVDEQYF. Written as DNA, the CDR3 is TGCGCCAGCAGTCATATGGGACGAGTCGTAGACGAGCAGTACTTC.

The rearrangement links TRBV18 to TRBJ2-7; possibly TRBD1 for D (6 bases). V was trimmed by 6 bases and J by 2 bases, leaving 14 bases between them. Germline V gives CDR1 KGHSH, CDR2 LQKENI. This CDR3 is 14 amino acids long. The CDR3 is CASSPGQSTYEQYF. As DNA, the CDR3 is TGTGCCAGCTCGCCAGGACAGTCTACCTACGAGCAGTACTTC.

This chain uses TRBV28 with TRBJ2-7; 7 nucleotides line up with TRBD2. The CDR3 covers 14 residues. The germline V gene has CDR1 MDHEN and CDR2 SYDVKM. V lost 6 bases and J lost 2; bases outside the gene matches: 7. CDR3 in amino acids: CASRGGSGTYEQYF. CDR3 nucleotide sequence: TGTGCCAGCAGAGGCGGGAGTGGGACCTACGAGCAGTACTTC.

This chain links TRBV9 with TRBJ2-2; TRBD2 matches 11 bases. Germline V gene data show CDR1 as SGDLS and CDR2 as YYNGEE. The CDR3 is 16 amino acids. V lost 2 bases to trimming and J lost 4 bases; unmatched junction nucleotides: 4. This chain's CDR3 is CASSVGLAGTTGELFF. CDR3 in DNA: TGTGCCAGCAGCGTTGGACTAGCGGGTACCACCGGGGAGCTGTTTTTT.

The chain recombines TRBV7-9 with TRBJ2-3; D not certain. Germline values: CDR1 SEHNR, CDR2 FQNEAQ (reference sequence). The CDR3 spans 14 residues. V lost 3 bases and J 0 bases, leaving 7 bases between the germline ends. CDR3 in DNA: TGTGCCAGCAGCTTCAGTTCCAGCACAGATACGCAGTATTTT. Its protein is CASSFSSSTDTQYF.

This chain links TRBV4-3 with TRBJ1-4; D is undetermined. The CDR3 totals 13 residues. V dropped 3 bases and J dropped 5 bases, with 7 bases sitting between them. The germline gives CDR1 LGHNA, CDR2 YSLEER. The CDR3: CASSQMANEKLFF. DNA for the CDR3: TGCGCCAGCAGCCAGATGGCGAATGAAAAACTGTTTTTT.

The chain combines TRBV2 with TRBJ1-6, with TRBD1 matching 8 bases. Germline CDR1 SNHLY, CDR2 FYNNEI. CDR3 length: 15 amino acids. V was clipped by 5 bases and J by 7 bases; unmatched bases: 7. CDR3 loop: CASSRQGSANSPLHF. The CDR3 coding sequence is TGTGCCAGCAGTAGACAGGGGTCCGCAAATTCACCCCTCCACTTT. The full variable domain, rest sourced from reference TRBV2 and TRBJ1-6, is EPEVTQTPSHQVTQMGQEVILRCVPISNHLYFYWYRQILGQKVEFLVSFYNNEISEKSEIFDDQFSVERPDGSNFTLKIRSTKLEDSAMYFCASSRQGSANSPLHFGNGTRLTVT.

V gene TRBV5-1 combines with J gene TRBJ2-1; 9 bases fit TRBD2. There are 16 residues in the CDR3. V trimming: 3 bases; J trimming: 5 bases; junction bases outside the gene matches: 9. Germline CDR1 reads SGHRS; CDR2 reads YFSETQ. CDR3 residues: CASSSGLAGWHNEQFF. The CDR3 DNA reads as TGCGCCAGCAGCTCTGGGCTAGCGGGGTGGCACAATGAGCAGTTCTTC.

The CDR3 coding sequence is TGTGCCAGTAGTATAGTGCGTCAGCCCCAGCATTTT. Protein product: CASSIVRQPQHF. V gene TRBV19 combines with J gene TRBJ1-5; unclear D gene. The CDR3 length is 12 residues. Trimming took 1 base from V and 6 from J, leaving 4 bases between them. Germline V gives CDR1 LNHDA, CDR2 SQIVND (reference sequence).

The CDR3 loop is CASSAAGATYNEQFF. The CDR3 nucleotides are TGTGCCAGCAGTGCCGCGGGCGCTACCTACAATGAGCAGTTCTTC. The V gene is TRBV28, the J gene TRBJ2-1, with D tentatively TRBD2 (5 bases). Germline-derived CDR1 and CDR2 are MDHEN and SYDVKM. CDR3 length equals 15 residues. V lost 5 bases to trimming and J lost 2 bases, with 13 bases between them. Complete variable domain (other parts from reference TRBV28 and TRBJ2-1): DVKVTQSSRYLVKRTGEKVFLECVQDMDHENMFWYRQDPGLGLRLIYFSYDVKMKEKGDIPEGYSVSREKKERFSLILESASTNQTSMYLCASSAAGATYNEQFFGPGTRLTVL.

The V call is TRBV7-2, the J call TRBJ1-3; a weak D match, TRBD1 (5 bases). Trimming took off 1 base at V and 3 bases at J, with 7 bases between the two ends. Germline V gives CDR1 SGHTA, CDR2 FQGNSA. This CDR3 has 14 residues. As DNA, the CDR3 is TGTGCCAGCAGCTTAGTAGGGGTTGGAAACACCATATATTTT. It yields the protein CASSLVGVGNTIYF.

This clone was seen just once. This chain connects TRBV5-1 to TRBJ2-3, with TRBD1 identical over 7 bases. Germline values: CDR1 SGHRS, CDR2 YFSETQ. The V gene end was trimmed by 2 bases and the J gene end by 1 base; junction bases not matched to a gene: 1. CDR3 length: 14 amino acids. CDR3 region: CASSFDRGTDTQYF. CDR3 in DNA: TGCGCCAGCAGCTTCGACAGGGGCACAGATACGCAGTATTTT.